Shown below are 23 T cell receptor beta chains from a single sample sequenced in a study of control samples from healthy donors and cancer patients. Repertoires were generated with immunoSEQ multiplex PCR, while TCRdb's copy carries only in-frame clones and drops some. This sample carries about 120,000 clones, about nine tenths of them seen once, and the ten largest clones take roughly 3.2%. The source material was blood. The source is a middle-aged man in good health.

In this sample, this clone turned up once. The chain joins TRBV9 to TRBJ2-1; 10 bases line up with TRBD2. The CDR3 runs to 16 residues. Germline CDR1 reads SGDLS; CDR2 reads YYNGEE. V lost 4 bases to trimming and J lost 7 bases; unmatched junction nucleotides: 11. CDR3 protein: CASSRNSGGPWNEQFF. The CDR3 DNA reads as TGTGCCAGCAGCCGCAATAGCGGGGGGCCGTGGAATGAGCAGTTCTTC. Looking up the rest from reference TRBV9 and TRBJ2-1 gives the full variable domain: DSGVTQTPKHLITATGQRVTLRCSPRSGDLSVYWYQQSLDQGLQFLIQYYNGEERAKGNILERFSAQQFPDLHSELNLSSLELGDSALYFCASSRNSGGPWNEQFFGPGTRLTVL.

The CDR3 spells CATRRTGTGENTIYF. The CDR3 DNA reads TGTGCCACCAGGAGGACCGGGACAGGGGAGAACACCATATATTTT. The rearrangement uses TRBV15 and TRBJ1-3; TRBD1 matches 10 bases. V was clipped by 6 bases and J by 7 bases; unmatched bases: 9. The CDR3 sequence is 15 residues long. Germline CDR1 reads LNHNV; CDR2 reads YYDKDF (reference sequence).

J is TRBJ2-3 and V is TRBV30; 7 bases agree with TRBD1. CDR3 length: 14 amino acids. V lost 4 bases and J lost 0; bases outside the gene matches: 4. Per the germline V gene, CDR1 is GTSNPN and CDR2 is SVGIG (reference sequence). CDR3 nucleotide sequence: TGTGCCTGGACCTGGACAGGAAGCACAGATACGCAGTATTTT. Its translation is CAWTWTGSTDTQYF.

This rearrangement joins TRBV25-1 to TRBJ1-2; D possibly corresponds to TRBD1 (5 bases). Trimming pared 3 bases from V and 5 bases from J, leaving 10 bases between. CDR1 and CDR2 from the germline V gene are MGHDK and SYGVNS. CDR3 length equals 13 residues. CDR3 loop: CASSEVGGYGYTF. The CDR3 coding sequence is TGTGCCAGCAGTGAGGTCGGGGGTTATGGCTACACCTTC.

J is TRBJ2-1 and V is TRBV20-1, with D tentatively TRBD1 or TRBD2 (5 bases each). CDR1 is DFQATT, CDR2 SNEGSKA, per germline (reference sequence). Trimming took 6 bases from V and 14 from J, leaving 17 bases between them. The CDR3 is 11 amino acids. CDR3 sequence: CSATKGKGKFF. CDR3 coding DNA: TGCAGTGCGACTAAGGGCAAGGGGAAGTTCTTC.

V and J are TRBV2 and TRBJ2-7, with D possibly TRBD1 on 6 matching bases. The CDR3 spans 14 residues. Deletions cut 6 bases from V and 4 bases from J, with 16 bases between. From germline, CDR1 is SNHLY and CDR2 FYNNEI. The CDR3 sequence is CASSAGTSVYEQYF. For the CDR3, the DNA is TGTGCCAGCAGCGCCGGGACATCGGTATACGAGCAGTACTTC. Combining the CDR3 with reference TRBV2 and TRBJ2-7 gives the whole variable domain EPEVTQTPSHQVTQMGQEVILRCVPISNHLYFYWYRQILGQKVEFLVSFYNNEISEKSEIFDDQFSVERPDGSNFTLKIRSTKLEDSAMYFCASSAGTSVYEQYFGPGTRLTVT.

The V and J genes are TRBV29-1 and TRBJ2-7, with TRBD2 as a possible D gene (7 bases). Germline V lookup: CDR1 SQVTM, CDR2 ANQGSEA. The CDR3 consists of 14 residues. V shed 6 bases and J shed 4 bases, with 19 bases lying between them. CDR3 DNA sequence: TGCAGCGTGACCGCTGGGGGGGGCAAGTACGAGCAGTACTTC. Amino acid sequence: CSVTAGGGKYEQYF.

This clone occurred a few times. The V and J genes are TRBV30 and TRBJ2-2; D ambiguous. The CDR3 is 12 amino acids. Trimming cost V 3 bases and J 8 bases, with 10 bases left between them. Germline CDR1 is GTSNPN and CDR2 is SVGIG (reference sequence). As DNA, the CDR3 is TGTGCCTGGAGGGAAGGGAAAGGGGAGCTGTTTTTT. Translating gives CAWREGKGELFF.

The chain has TRBV7-8 and TRBJ1-5; D may be TRBD1 (5 bases). The CDR3 extends over 14 amino acids. The ends were cut back, 1 base at V and 12 bases at J, with 16 bases in the middle. Germline CDR1 reads SGHVS; CDR2 reads FQNEAQ. The CDR3 is CASSLDAAAGGQHF. The CDR3 DNA reads as TGTGCCAGCAGCTTAGATGCCGCCGCCGGGGGCCAGCATTTT.

A few counts support this clone. The chain is built from TRBV6-6 and TRBJ2-5, with TRBD1 matching over 8 bases. With V trimmed by 7 bases and J by 3 bases, 7 bases remained unmatched. CDR1 is MNHNY and CDR2 is SVGAGI in the germline V gene (reference sequence). This CDR3 contains 14 residues. The CDR3 protein is CASMAGGAKETQYF. In DNA, the CDR3 is TGTGCCAGCATGGCAGGGGGCGCGAAAGAGACCCAGTACTTC.

The chain employs TRBV6-5 and TRBJ1-3; D not resolved. Trimming took off 7 bases at V and 4 bases at J, with 14 bases between the two ends. The CDR3 runs 14 residues. In germline, CDR1 is MNHEY, CDR2 SVGAGI. In DNA form, the CDR3 reads TGTGCCAGCACCCGGGAGGTTCAAGGAAACACCATATATTTT. This sequence encodes CASTREVQGNTIYF.

V gene TRBV18 combines with J gene TRBJ1-4; 7 bases match TRBD1. The CDR3 covers 15 residues. CDR1 and CDR2 (germline): KGHSH, LQKENI. V dropped 5 bases and J dropped 5; count of bases not matched to a gene: 8. This CDR3 is CASSYRDSKNEKLFF. As DNA, the CDR3 is TGTGCCAGCTCATATAGGGACAGCAAAAATGAAAAACTGTTTTTT.

In regard to this clone: The same CDR3 is also encoded by other DNA sequences in this sample. This rearrangement joins TRBV6-5 to TRBJ2-7; 11 bases agree with TRBD1. CDR1 and CDR2 from the germline V gene are MNHEY and SVGAGI. The CDR3 length is 13 residues. Losses at the gene ends were 6 bases for V and 5 bases for J; bases not matched to a gene: 3. CDR3 residues: CASSLGQGDEQYF. The CDR3, as DNA: TGTGCCAGCAGCTTGGGACAGGGGGACGAGCAGTACTTC.

The CDR3 protein is CASSERGYQPQHF. The DNA for the CDR3 is TGTGCCAGCAGTGAAAGAGGGTACCAGCCCCAGCATTTT. The chain uses TRBV6-1 and TRBJ1-5; D is undetermined. The V end lost 2 bases, the J end lost 7 bases, and 9 bases lay between the germline ends. CDR1 and CDR2 (germline): MNHNS, SASEGT. The length of the CDR3 is 13 residues.

This CDR3 reads CASSSGTGGFEQYF. CDR3 coding DNA: TGCGCCAGCAGCTCCGGGACAGGGGGCTTCGAGCAGTACTTC. This chain joins TRBV5-1 and TRBJ2-7; 12 bases align to TRBD1. J gave up 6 bases and V 3 bases, and 4 bases lay outside the gene matches. The CDR3 is 14 residues long. Germline values: CDR1 SGHRS, CDR2 YFSETQ. Supplemented by reference TRBV5-1 and TRBJ2-7, the full variable domain reads KAGVTQTPRYLIKTRGQQVTLSCSPISGHRSVSWYQQTPGQGLQFLFEYFSETQRNKGNFPGRFSGRQFSNSRSEMNVSTLELGDSALYLCASSSGTGGFEQYFGPGTRLTVT.

As to this clone: This CDR3 is also generated by other DNA sequences in the sample. The chain joins TRBV29-1 to TRBJ1-1, with D hard to call. The CDR3 contains 11 residues. The germline gives CDR1 SQVTM, CDR2 ANQGSEA. V lost 4 bases to trimming and J lost 4 bases, with 7 bases between them. The CDR3 bases are TGCAGCGTTGGGCTGGTCACTGAAGCTTTCTTT. Protein product: CSVGLVTEAFF.

The gene calls are TRBV15 and TRBJ1-3, with TRBD1 identical over 9 bases. Germline V lookup: CDR1 LNHNV, CDR2 YYDKDF (reference sequence). Trimming at V came to 3 bases and at J to 3 bases, leaving 3 bases not matched to a gene. CDR3 length: 15 amino acids. The CDR3 loop reads CATSRGQGGGNTIYF. DNA of the CDR3: TGTGCCACCAGCAGGGGACAGGGAGGTGGAAACACCATATATTTT.

The chain uses TRBV27 and TRBJ1-6; D gene ambiguous. The CDR3 totals 13 residues. V was cut by 2 bases and J by 9 bases, with 8 bases left in between. The V gene's germline CDR1 is MNHEY and CDR2 SMNVEV (reference sequence). Written as DNA, the CDR3 is TGTGCCAGCAGTTTAAGCTGGGGTTCACCCCTCCACTTT. Encoded protein: CASSLSWGSPLHF.

CDR3 region: CASSPVNLGEAFF. As DNA, the CDR3 is TGTGCCAGCAGCCCCGTGAACCTCGGTGAAGCTTTCTTT. The chain combines TRBV7-8 with TRBJ1-1; D not certain. V dropped 5 bases and J dropped 7 bases, with 14 bases sitting between them. Germline lookup yields CDR1 SGHVS and CDR2 FQNEAQ. The CDR3 covers 13 residues.

The chain links TRBV28 to TRBJ1-1; D possibly corresponds to TRBD1 (5 bases). Germline loops: CDR1 MDHEN, CDR2 SYDVKM. The germline V and J ends were trimmed by 6 bases and 12 bases, with 14 bases remaining between them. CDR3 length: 11 amino acids. CDR3 bases: TGTGCCAGCAGGGGGGGAGGTCTAACTTTCTTT. This encodes CASRGGGLTFF.

The chain recombines TRBV3-1 (or the pseudogene TRBV3-2) with TRBJ2-5; 10 bases line up with TRBD2. The CDR3 runs to 16 residues. Trimming removed 2 bases from V and 3 bases from J; junction bases left unmatched: 6. Germline assignment: CDR1 LGHDT and CDR2 YNNKEL (reference sequence). The CDR3 DNA sequence: TGTGCCAGCAGCCAAAGGACTAGCGGTAGAAAAGAGACCCAGTACTTC. This gives the protein CASSQRTSGRKETQYF.

The chain has TRBV13 and TRBJ2-3, with TRBD2 matching 12 bases. The V gene end was trimmed by 7 bases and the J gene end by 2 bases; junction bases not matched to a gene: 4. This CDR3 comprises 15 residues. Germline CDR1 is PRHDT and CDR2 is FYEKMQ (reference sequence). CDR3 loop: CASTLAGGITDTQYF. Written as DNA, the CDR3 is TGTGCCAGCACACTAGCGGGGGGAATCACAGATACGCAGTATTTT. Supplemented by reference TRBV13 and TRBJ2-3, the full variable domain reads AAGVIQSPRHLIKEKRETATLKCYPIPRHDTVYWYQQGPGQDPQFLISFYEKMQSDKGSIPDRFSAQQFSDYHSELNMSSLELGDSALYFCASTLAGGITDTQYFGPGTRLTVL.

The gene calls are TRBV19 and TRBJ1-5; the match to TRBD1 covers 8 bases. The CDR3 extends over 13 amino acids. The ends lost 5 bases at V and 7 bases at J; junction bases unmatched: 4. CDR1 is LNHDA, CDR2 SQIVND, per germline (reference sequence). The CDR3 bases are TGTGCCAGTAGTGGACAGGGATCCCAGCCCCAGCATTTT. This encodes CASSGQGSQPQHF.